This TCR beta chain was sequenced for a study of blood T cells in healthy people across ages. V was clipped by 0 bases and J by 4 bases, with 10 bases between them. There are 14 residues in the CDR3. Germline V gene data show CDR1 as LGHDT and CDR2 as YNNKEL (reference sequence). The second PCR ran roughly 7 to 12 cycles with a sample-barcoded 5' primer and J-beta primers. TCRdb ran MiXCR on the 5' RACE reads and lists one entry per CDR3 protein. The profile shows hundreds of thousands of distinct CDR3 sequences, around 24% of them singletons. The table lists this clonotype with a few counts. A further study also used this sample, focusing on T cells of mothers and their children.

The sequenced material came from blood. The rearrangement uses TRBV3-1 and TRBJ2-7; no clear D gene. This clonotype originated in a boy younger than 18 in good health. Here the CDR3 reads CASSQEMQEYEQYF. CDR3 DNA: TGTGCCAGCAGCCAAGAAATGCAGGAATACGAGCAGTACTTC.